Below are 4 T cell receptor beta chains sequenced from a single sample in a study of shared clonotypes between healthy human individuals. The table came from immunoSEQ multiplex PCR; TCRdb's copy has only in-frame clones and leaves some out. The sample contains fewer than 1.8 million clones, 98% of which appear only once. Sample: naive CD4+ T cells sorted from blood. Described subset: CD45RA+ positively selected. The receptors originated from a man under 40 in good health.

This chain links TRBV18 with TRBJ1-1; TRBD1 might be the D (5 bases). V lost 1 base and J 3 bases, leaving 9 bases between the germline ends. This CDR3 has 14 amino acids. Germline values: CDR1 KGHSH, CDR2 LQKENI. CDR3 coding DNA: TGTGCCAGCTCACCACTGCAGGGTCACACTGAAGCTTTCTTT. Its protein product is CASSPLQGHTEAFF.

CDR3 amino acids: CASSFGGSIYEQYF. CDR3 nucleotide sequence: TGTGCCAGCAGCTTTGGCGGGAGTATCTACGAGCAGTACTTC. The rearrangement links TRBV7-2 to TRBJ2-7; TRBD2 matches at 7 bases. V trimming: 3 bases; J trimming: 3 bases; junction bases outside the gene matches: 5. Germline V gene sequence: CDR1 SGHTA, CDR2 FQGNSA. The length of the CDR3 is 14 residues. Combining the CDR3 with reference TRBV7-2 and TRBJ2-7 gives the whole variable domain GAGVSQSPSNKVTEKGKDVELRCDPISGHTALYWYRQSLGQGLEFLIYFQGNSAPDKSGLPSDRFSAERTGGSVSTLTIQRTQQEDSAVYLCASSFGGSIYEQYFGPGTRLTVT.

Written as DNA, the CDR3 is TGTGCCAGCAGTGATTGGAACGCCCTGGGTTTCGAGCAGTACTTC. The encoded protein is CASSDWNALGFEQYF. The chain uses TRBV6-1 and TRBJ2-7; D not certain. Looked up from germline, CDR1 is MNHNS and CDR2 is SASEGT. The CDR3 contains 15 residues. Trimming removed 3 bases at V and 6 bases at J, with 18 bases between.

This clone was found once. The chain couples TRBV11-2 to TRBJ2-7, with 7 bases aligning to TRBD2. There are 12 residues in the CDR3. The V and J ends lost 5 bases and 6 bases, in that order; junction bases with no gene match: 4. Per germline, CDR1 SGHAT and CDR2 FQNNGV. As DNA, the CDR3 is TGTGCCAGCAGCCCAAGACTAGCCGAGCAGTACTTC. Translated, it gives CASSPRLAEQYF.